The next 30 T cell receptor beta chains were all read from a single sample in a study of T cell clonotyping in hematopoietic cell transplantation. Clones were read by immunoSEQ multiplex PCR, and TCRdb kept only the in-frame ones, dropping some. Of some 29,000 clones listed, roughly 90% are singletons. Sequenced here: PBMCs, sampled 100 days after allogeneic stem cell transplant. The receptors stem from a female patient aged 50 to 65 who had an allogeneic stem cell transplant from a related donor, so the T cells may come from the graft donor. Some clones in this sample may be carry-over from other donors' samples.

The V and J genes are TRBV30 and TRBJ2-5, with D tentatively TRBD1 or TRBD2 (5 bases each). From germline, CDR1 is GTSNPN and CDR2 SVGIG (reference sequence). The CDR3 covers 13 residues. V was shortened by 2 bases and J by 11 bases, with 18 bases between the two germline ends. The CDR3 loop reads CAWSSERGLGQYF. The CDR3 nucleotides read TGTGCCTGGAGTTCGGAACGGGGCCTAGGGCAGTACTTC.

This clone has only one observation. The rearrangement links TRBV11-3 to TRBJ2-5; no reliable D call. The CDR3 has 13 amino acids. Germline CDR1 is SGHNT and CDR2 is YENEEA. V was cut by 3 bases and J by 1 base, with 6 bases left in between. The CDR3 region has the DNA TGTGCCAGCAGCTTTTCCAGCCAAGAGACCCAGTACTTC. It codes for CASSFSSQETQYF.

V and J are TRBV5-1 and TRBJ2-7; 7 bases are shared with TRBD2. Germline V CDR1 and CDR2: SGHRS, YFSETQ. The CDR3 has 16 residues. Unmatched junction bases numbered 15, after V lost 4 bases and J lost 5 bases. CDR3 bases: TGCGCCAGCAGCCTTACGGGAGCGGGACGCCCCGACGAGCAGTACTTC. It translates to CASSLTGAGRPDEQYF.

V and J are TRBV7-8 and TRBJ2-7; 7 bases map to TRBD1. V was clipped by 3 bases and J by 3 bases; unmatched bases: 11. CDR3 length: 16 residues. CDR1 is SGHVS and CDR2 is FQNEAQ in the germline V gene. CDR3: CASSFESGTAIYEQYF. In DNA form, the CDR3 reads TGTGCCAGCAGCTTCGAATCCGGGACAGCAATCTACGAGCAGTACTTC.

The chain uses TRBV7-2 and TRBJ1-1; a weak D match, TRBD1 (5 bases). The CDR3 is 13 residues long. Germline V gives CDR1 SGHTA, CDR2 FQGNSA. Trimming took 10 bases from V and 0 from J, leaving 12 bases between them. The CDR3 region is CATSQALNTEAFF. The CDR3 region has the DNA TGTGCCACATCACAGGCCTTGAACACTGAAGCTTTCTTT.

This chain uses TRBV30 with TRBJ1-3; D is ambiguous. Germline values: CDR1 GTSNPN, CDR2 SVGIG (reference sequence). Trimming cost V 2 bases and J 6 bases, with 8 bases left between them. CDR3 size: 12 residues. CDR3 residues: CAWSPSKNTIYF. The CDR3 nucleotides read TGTGCCTGGAGTCCCTCCAAAAACACCATATATTTT. Full variable domain (rest looked up from reference TRBV30 and TRBJ1-3): SQTIHQWPATLVQPVGSPLSLECTVEGTSNPNLYWYRQAAGRGLQLLFYSVGIGQISSEVPQNLSASRPQDRQFILSSKKLLLSDSGFYLCAWSPSKNTIYFGEGSWLTVV.

The chain uses TRBV6-5 and TRBJ2-1; 7 nucleotides match TRBD2. The CDR3 is made up of 13 amino acids. V lost 1 base, J lost 7 bases, and 1 base stayed unmatched. Germline values: CDR1 MNHEY, CDR2 SVGAGI. Written as DNA, the CDR3 is TGTGCCAGCAGTTACTGGGGGGGGAATGAGCAGTTCTTC. Translating gives CASSYWGGNEQFF.

The chain carries TRBV13 and TRBJ1-5; D gene unclear. Germline CDR1 is PRHDT and CDR2 is FYEKMQ (reference sequence). Trimming took off 0 bases at V and 8 bases at J, with 11 bases between the two ends. This CDR3 has 14 residues. CDR3 DNA: TGTGCCAGCAGCTTAGGTTTCCTCGGGGAGCCCCAGCATTTT. Its protein is CASSLGFLGEPQHF.

The genes are TRBV6-1 and TRBJ2-5; 10 bases are a match to TRBD1. V lost 11 bases and J lost 3; bases outside the gene matches: 12. Germline loops: CDR1 MNHNS, CDR2 SASEGT. The CDR3 is made up of 15 amino acids. The chain's CDR3 is CALRRDRGYEETQYF. In DNA form, the CDR3 reads TGTGCCCTACGGCGGGACAGGGGATATGAAGAGACCCAGTACTTC.

This sequence joins TRBV7-8 and TRBJ1-5, with TRBD1 as a possible D gene (5 bases). Per the germline V gene, CDR1 is SGHVS and CDR2 is FQNEAQ. The V and J ends lost 5 bases and 6 bases respectively, with 20 bases between them. The CDR3 length is 16 residues. In nucleotides, the CDR3 is TGTGCCAGCAGCCAAGGGTCAGGGTTTAATGGTCAGCCCCAGCATTTT. Translating it yields CASSQGSGFNGQPQHF.

This chain connects TRBV5-4 to TRBJ1-1; D may be TRBD1 (5 bases). V gave up 1 base and J gave up 4 bases, with 11 bases separating them. From germline, CDR1 is SGHNT and CDR2 YYREEE (reference sequence). This CDR3 is 14 amino acids long. The CDR3 region is CASSLPGWGTEAFF. As DNA, the CDR3 is TGTGCCAGCAGCTTGCCAGGGTGGGGCACTGAAGCTTTCTTT.

This clone has more than one count but fewer than ten. The chain uses TRBV2 and TRBJ1-1; no clear D gene. Germline loops: CDR1 SNHLY, CDR2 FYNNEI. The CDR3 runs to 15 residues. The ends were cut back, 5 bases at V and 1 base at J, with 14 bases in the middle. CDR3 protein: CASSRLGFGNTEAFF. The CDR3 DNA follows: TGTGCCAGCAGTCGACTCGGTTTTGGGAACACTGAAGCTTTCTTT.

The genes are TRBV30 and TRBJ2-1; 9 nucleotides match TRBD1. CDR1 GTSNPN and CDR2 SVGIG come from the germline V gene (reference sequence). The length of the CDR3 is 16 residues. The trim removed 1 base at V and 5 bases at J, leaving 9 bases unmatched. The CDR3 spells CAWSGGTGRRDNEQFF. CDR3 DNA sequence: TGTGCCTGGAGTGGGGGGACAGGGAGGAGGGACAATGAGCAGTTCTTC.

V is TRBV23-1 and J is TRBJ2-7; 10 bases match TRBD1. TRBV23-1 is marked as an open reading frame, function uncertain. CDR3 size: 14 residues. V trimming: 3 bases; J trimming: 6 bases; junction bases outside the gene matches: 5. The CDR3 sequence: CASSQGDRGSEQYF. As DNA, the CDR3 is TGCGCCAGCAGTCAGGGGGACAGGGGATCCGAGCAGTACTTC.

This sequence joins TRBV5-1 and TRBJ2-7; the match to TRBD2 covers 8 bases. This CDR3 spans 15 amino acids. The V gene end was trimmed by 4 bases and the J gene end by 5 bases; junction bases not matched to a gene: 11. Germline values: CDR1 SGHRS, CDR2 YFSETQ. The chain's CDR3 is CASSGTLRGVNEQYF. CDR3 sequence (DNA): TGCGCCAGCAGCGGGACGCTGCGGGGGGTCAACGAGCAGTACTTC.

The genes are TRBV6-5 and TRBJ1-2; D is ambiguous. Per the germline V gene, CDR1 is MNHEY and CDR2 is SVGAGI. The length of the CDR3 is 14 residues. V shed 7 bases and J shed 3 bases, with 15 bases lying between them. CDR3 amino acids: CASISPGFYYGYTF. DNA of the CDR3: TGTGCCAGCATCTCCCCCGGATTCTACTATGGCTACACCTTC.

V usage is TRBV9 and J usage is TRBJ2-3; TRBD2 agrees at 8 bases. The CDR3 loop spans 16 amino acids. V shed 4 bases and J 4 bases; nucleotides not matched to a gene: 11. Germline assignment: CDR1 SGDLS and CDR2 YYNGEE. The DNA of the CDR3 is TGTGCCAGCAGCCCGGGAGGGGCGGGGATGGCAGATACGCAGTATTTT. Amino acids: CASSPGGAGMADTQYF.

The rearrangement uses TRBV11-3 and TRBJ2-2; D unclear. Trimming pared 0 bases from V and 6 bases from J, leaving 14 bases between. CDR3 length: 16 residues. CDR1 is SGHNT and CDR2 is YENEEA in the germline V gene. The CDR3 loop reads CASSLEPPGIAGELFF. The CDR3 coding sequence is TGTGCCAGCAGCTTAGAACCACCTGGGATCGCCGGGGAGCTGTTTTTT.

V is TRBV5-1 and J is TRBJ2-7, with 8 bases aligning to TRBD1. Germline V CDR1 and CDR2: SGHRS, YFSETQ. Trimming removed 4 bases from V and 6 bases from J; junction bases left unmatched: 6. The CDR3 spans 13 residues. CDR3 residues: CASSLTDRAEQYF. The CDR3 DNA reads TGCGCCAGCAGCCTAACGGACAGGGCCGAGCAGTACTTC.

V usage is TRBV5-1 and J usage is TRBJ1-6, with a tentative D call TRBD1 (5 bases). The CDR3 spans 13 residues. CDR1 and CDR2 (germline): SGHRS, YFSETQ. Trimming left V 0 bases short and J 14 bases short, with 12 bases between. The chain's CDR3 is CASSLDGVGALHF. DNA of the CDR3: TGCGCCAGCAGCTTGGACGGCGTGGGGGCCCTCCACTTT.

The chain combines TRBV5-1 with TRBJ2-1; maybe TRBD1 (6 bases). Germline CDR1 is SGHRS and CDR2 is YFSETQ. The V and J ends lost 3 bases and 0 bases respectively, with 10 bases between them. This CDR3 region has 15 residues. CDR3 sequence reads: CASSSQGYSYNEQFF. The CDR3 DNA is TGCGCCAGCAGCTCCCAGGGGTACTCCTACAATGAGCAGTTCTTC.

V is TRBV27 and J is TRBJ1-2, with TRBD1 matching over 7 bases. The junction had 8 bases not matched to a gene; V was cut back by 5 bases and J by 2 bases. Germline values: CDR1 MNHEY, CDR2 SMNVEV (reference sequence). CDR3 length equals 15 residues. The CDR3 DNA follows: TGTGCCAGCAGTCCTTGGACAGGAATCAACTATGGCTACACCTTC. It encodes CASSPWTGINYGYTF.

The V and J genes are TRBV10-3 and TRBJ1-4; 10 positions match TRBD1. The ends lost 10 bases at V and 8 bases at J; junction bases unmatched: 10. The length of the CDR3 is 14 residues. Germline V gene lookup returns CDR1 ENHRY and CDR2 SYGVKD. The CDR3 coding sequence is TGTGCCACCGGGGTAGACAGGGGGCGCGAAAAACTGTTTTTT. Protein product: CATGVDRGREKLFF.

The chain links TRBV19 to TRBJ1-5, with D possibly TRBD1 on 6 matching bases. Germline V gives CDR1 LNHDA, CDR2 SQIVND (reference sequence). The length of the CDR3 is 14 residues. Deletions cut 6 bases from V and 3 bases from J, with 12 bases between. The CDR3 sequence is CASRLQGDNQPQHF. DNA for the CDR3: TGTGCCAGTAGGCTACAGGGAGACAATCAGCCCCAGCATTTT.

This chain uses TRBV20-1 with TRBJ2-5; possible D gene TRBD1, 5 bases. The CDR3 runs 11 residues. CDR1 is DFQATT, CDR2 SNEGSKA, per germline (reference sequence). Trimming shortened V by 3 bases and J by 5 bases, and 7 bases separated the two germline ends. In DNA, the CDR3 is TGCAGTGCTAGTTACAGGGAGACCCAGTACTTC. Amino acid sequence: CSASYRETQYF.

The V call is TRBV27, the J call TRBJ1-4; TRBD1 is a possible D gene (5 bases). The CDR3 consists of 14 residues. Deletions cut 8 bases from V and 0 bases from J, with 10 bases between. Germline V gene lookup returns CDR1 MNHEY and CDR2 SMNVEV (reference sequence). The CDR3 protein is CASGGGTTNEKLFF. CDR3 DNA: TGTGCCAGCGGGGGAGGCACAACTAATGAAAAACTGTTTTTT.

This chain links TRBV6-6 with TRBJ1-6, with 7 bases that match TRBD1. The CDR3 sequence is 16 residues long. With 6 bases clipped from V and 9 bases from J, the junction kept 14 bases outside the gene matches. CDR1 MNHNY and CDR2 SVGAGI come from the germline V gene (reference sequence). CDR3 coding DNA: TGTGCCAGCAGAACTTCCGGGACAGCCTTCTCTTCACCCCTCCACTTT. This sequence encodes CASRTSGTAFSSPLHF.

This sequence joins TRBV5-6 and TRBJ1-2; unclear D gene. Trimming removed 0 bases from V and 0 bases from J, with 15 bases in between. The germline V gene has CDR1 SGHDT and CDR2 YYEEEE. The CDR3 has 17 residues. CDR3 in amino acids: CASSLVTGPTPNYGYTF. CDR3 nucleotide sequence: TGTGCCAGCAGCTTGGTAACTGGTCCTACCCCTAACTATGGCTACACCTTC.

V is TRBV7-2 and J is TRBJ2-7; no firm D call. Per germline, CDR1 SGHTA and CDR2 FQGNSA. V lost 3 bases and J 3 bases, leaving 9 bases between the germline ends. This CDR3 has 13 amino acids. The CDR3 bases are TGTGCCAGCAGCTTGGACGGTTTCTACGAGCAGTACTTC. As protein: CASSLDGFYEQYF. The complete variable domain, with remaining parts taken from reference TRBV7-2 and TRBJ2-7, reads GAGVSQSPSNKVTEKGKDVELRCDPISGHTALYWYRQSLGQGLEFLIYFQGNSAPDKSGLPSDRFSAERTGGSVSTLTIQRTQQEDSAVYLCASSLDGFYEQYFGPGTRLTVT.

This chain connects TRBV2 to TRBJ2-1; D unresolved. The CDR3 is 15 amino acids. The V end was cut by 2 bases, the J end by 1 base, with 9 bases between. Germline V CDR1 and CDR2: SNHLY, FYNNEI. CDR3 sequence: CASSERAPSYNEQFF. CDR3 DNA: TGTGCCAGCAGTGAAAGGGCCCCGTCCTACAATGAGCAGTTCTTC.